A selection of T cell receptor beta chains follows, all from one sample in a study of T-cell reconstitution after alpha-beta-depleted transplantation in children. TCRdb reprocessed the PCR reads via MiXCR and lists one record per CDR3 protein. Seen here are 640,000 or so distinct CDR3 sequences, roughly 17% observed once, and the top ten hold approximately 1%. The source material was PBMCs from the stem cell graft donor, sampled from the stem cell graft. These receptors were collected from a human donor who donated a stem cell graft to a child with acute myeloid leukemia. CDR3s include the opening cysteine and the closing phenylalanine or tryptophan. Only part of the rows carry a size: once, few, many, or a class if the clone is expanded.

v_call	j_call	cdr3_length	clone_size	cdr3_aa
TRBV7-2	TRBJ1-1	14	.	CASSPGVPSGGAFF
TRBV11-3	TRBJ1-4	15	few	CASSLQGQPNEKLFF
TRBV10-3	TRBJ2-1	12	many	CAISESRNEQFF
TRBV29-1	TRBJ2-1	14	few	CSAVGTGDSNEQFF
TRBV25-1	TRBJ2-2	13	.	CASTDRGPGELFF
TRBV7-2	TRBJ2-1	16	few	CASATSGGGSYNEQFF
TRBV20-1	TRBJ1-6	15	few	CSARVQGTANSPLHF
TRBV12-3/TRBV12-4	TRBJ2-1	12	many	CASSLGGPEQFF
TRBV12-3/TRBV12-4	TRBJ2-5	16	few	CASSRTSGGAQETQYF
TRBV5-6	TRBJ2-2	14	.	CASSFGTSTGELFF
TRBV24-1	TRBJ2-5	16	.	CATSGDRDRVDETQYF
TRBV25-1	TRBJ1-6	16	.	CASSQRRGGVASPLHF
TRBV25-1	TRBJ1-1	15	few	CASSEGAGPNTEAFF
TRBV20-1	TRBJ2-5	13	many	CSARRTKEETQYF
TRBV12-3/TRBV12-4	TRBJ1-2	17	many	CASSPRGGGDPFYGYTF
TRBV20-1	TRBJ1-2	14	many	CSAHPPTGGYGYTF
TRBV12-3/TRBV12-4	TRBJ1-1	14	few	CASSLGPGRTEAFF
TRBV20-1	TRBJ2-7	16	many	CSASGSGGTLTREQYF
TRBV20-1	TRBJ2-1	15	many	CSAWSGTSGVGEQFF
TRBV7-2	TRBJ2-7	13	.	CASSRQGNYEQYF
TRBV10-2	TRBJ2-1	14	.	CASSEWQGINEQFF
TRBV12-3/TRBV12-4	TRBJ2-3	14	many	CASSPGLAVDTQYF
TRBV12-3/TRBV12-4	TRBJ2-3	16	many	CASSPLFEVAGDTQYF
TRBV29-1	TRBJ2-1	15	many	CSVTTSTGAYNEQFF
TRBV20-1	TRBJ2-3	13	many	CSASGRYTDTQYF
TRBV20-1	TRBJ2-1	16	many	CSARDILAGTYNEQFF
TRBV6-2/TRBV6-3	TRBJ2-7	15	.	CASSPSGGSFYEQYF
TRBV15	TRBJ1-5	17	.	CATSRDLMDRDNQPQHF
TRBV5-8	TRBJ1-2	12	many	CASSWTARGYTF